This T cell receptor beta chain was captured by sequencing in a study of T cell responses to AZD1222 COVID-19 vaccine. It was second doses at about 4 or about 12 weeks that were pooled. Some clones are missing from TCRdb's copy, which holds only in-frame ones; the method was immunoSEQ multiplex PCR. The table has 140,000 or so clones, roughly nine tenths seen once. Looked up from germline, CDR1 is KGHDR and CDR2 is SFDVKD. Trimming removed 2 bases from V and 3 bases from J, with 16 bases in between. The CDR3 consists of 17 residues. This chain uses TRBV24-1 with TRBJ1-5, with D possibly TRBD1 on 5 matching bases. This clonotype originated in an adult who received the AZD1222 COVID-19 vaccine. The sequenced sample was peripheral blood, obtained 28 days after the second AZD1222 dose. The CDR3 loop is CATSDSRDLWTNQPQHF. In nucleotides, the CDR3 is TGTGCCACCAGTGATTCACGGGACCTCTGGACCAATCAGCCCCAGCATTTT.